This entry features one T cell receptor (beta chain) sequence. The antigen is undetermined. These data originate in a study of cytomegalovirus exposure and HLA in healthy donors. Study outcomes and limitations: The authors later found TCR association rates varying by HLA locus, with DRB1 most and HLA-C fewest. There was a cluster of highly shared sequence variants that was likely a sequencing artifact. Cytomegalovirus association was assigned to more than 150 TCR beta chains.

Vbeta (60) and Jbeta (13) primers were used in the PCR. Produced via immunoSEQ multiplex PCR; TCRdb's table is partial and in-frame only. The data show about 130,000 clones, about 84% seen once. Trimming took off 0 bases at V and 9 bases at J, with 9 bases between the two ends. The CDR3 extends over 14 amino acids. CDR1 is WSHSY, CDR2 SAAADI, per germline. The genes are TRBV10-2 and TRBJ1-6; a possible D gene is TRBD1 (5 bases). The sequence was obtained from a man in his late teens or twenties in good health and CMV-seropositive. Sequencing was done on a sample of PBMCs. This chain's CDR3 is CASSESSGLSPLHF. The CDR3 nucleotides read TGCGCCAGCAGTGAGTCTTCAGGGCTTTCACCCCTCCACTTT.